One sample yielded the 9 T cell receptor beta chains listed below, sequenced in a study of response to subunit inactivated influenza vaccine. TCRdb re-analysed the RT-PCR reads in MiXCR, keeping a single row per CDR3 protein. This repertoire shows around 750,000 distinct CDR3 sequences, 21% found once; its top ten account for 9.5% to 13%. The specimen was PBMCs from blood, collected more than 4 days after vaccination. The receptors originated from a man aged 50 or older who received an inactivated influenza vaccine.

The V gene is TRBV20-1, the J gene TRBJ2-7; a weak D match, TRBD1 (6 bases). Germline CDR1 is DFQATT and CDR2 is SNEGSKA (reference sequence). The CDR3 covers 15 residues. Trimming cost V 1 base and J 0 bases, with 13 bases left between them. The CDR3 DNA follows: TGCAGTGCTAGAGCGGGACAACAGAGCTCCTACGAGCAGTACTTC. Translating it yields CSARAGQQSSYEQYF.

This clonotype was recorded a few times. The chain recombines TRBV20-1 with TRBJ2-7, with 8 bases fitting TRBD1. J gave up 4 bases and V 0 bases, and 5 bases lay outside the gene matches. Germline V gene sequence: CDR1 DFQATT, CDR2 SNEGSKA (reference sequence). The length of the CDR3 is 14 residues. CDR3 in DNA: TGCAGTGCTAGAGATGAACAGGGGGGTTACGAGCAGTACTTC. This gives the protein CSARDEQGGYEQYF.

There are many counts of this clonotype. The rearrangement joins TRBV10-3 to TRBJ1-2; D remains ambiguous. The CDR3 runs to 15 residues. From germline, CDR1 is ENHRY and CDR2 SYGVKD. Trimming removed 0 bases at V and 1 base at J, with 9 bases between. The CDR3 protein is CAISESPGYNYGYTF. CDR3 DNA: TGTGCCATCAGTGAGTCGCCAGGATATAACTATGGCTACACCTTC.

The chain uses TRBV9 and TRBJ2-3; tentatively, D is TRBD2 (5 bases). V gave up 0 bases and J gave up 4 bases, with 12 bases separating them. The CDR3 runs to 15 residues. Germline lookup yields CDR1 SGDLS and CDR2 YYNGEE. The CDR3 loop is CASSVGAEVADTQYF. CDR3 DNA sequence: TGTGCCAGCAGCGTAGGGGCGGAGGTGGCAGATACGCAGTATTTT.

This clonotype has just a few counts. The chain links TRBV6-2 or TRBV6-3 to TRBJ2-7; no clear D gene. This CDR3 comprises 13 residues. CDR1 MNHEY and CDR2 SVGEGT come from the germline V gene. V was trimmed by 7 bases and J by 6 bases, leaving 16 bases between them. The chain's CDR3 is CASTSSASSEQYF. As DNA, the CDR3 is TGTGCCAGCACCTCCTCAGCGAGTTCCGAGCAGTACTTC.

This clonotype was seen only once. The J gene is TRBJ2-2, the V gene TRBV15, with 9 bases identical to TRBD2. The germline CDR1 and CDR2 sequences are LNHNV and YYDKDF (reference sequence). After removal of 1 base from V and 3 bases from J, the junction contained 3 bases not matched to a gene. This CDR3 region has 16 residues. CDR3 coding DNA: TGTGCCACCAGCAGAGCGGGACTAGCATACACCGGGGAGCTGTTTTTT. It yields the protein CATSRAGLAYTGELFF.

Only a few counts were recorded for this clonotype. V gene TRBV4-2 combines with J gene TRBJ2-1, with D maybe TRBD1 (5 bases). The CDR3 has 14 residues. From germline, CDR1 is LGHNA and CDR2 YNFKEQ. Trimming stripped 0 bases from V and 12 bases from J, with 15 bases between. The CDR3 protein is CASSQDAGLGVQFF. CDR3 coding DNA: TGTGCCAGCAGCCAAGATGCAGGTCTAGGGGTGCAGTTCTTC.

This clonotype was seen only a few times. The CDR3 DNA sequence: TGCGCCAGCAGCCAGGAACCGGGACAGGGGGACACTGAAGCTTTCTTT. Its translation: CASSQEPGQGDTEAFF. The chain combines TRBV4-3 with TRBJ1-1; 11 bases agree with TRBD1. The length of the CDR3 is 16 residues. V was pared by 3 bases and J by 3 bases, with 6 bases of the junction left unmatched. The germline V gene has CDR1 LGHNA and CDR2 YSLEER.

This clonotype was seen only a few times. V usage is TRBV7-2 and J usage is TRBJ2-7; 8 bases map to TRBD1. CDR3 length: 15 amino acids. Unmatched junction bases numbered 8, after V lost 5 bases and J lost 2 bases. Germline CDR1 SGHTA, CDR2 FQGNSA. In nucleotides, the CDR3 is TGTGCCAGCAGCGACAGGGGTTCGAGGGCCTACGAGCAGTACTTC. Amino acids: CASSDRGSRAYEQYF.